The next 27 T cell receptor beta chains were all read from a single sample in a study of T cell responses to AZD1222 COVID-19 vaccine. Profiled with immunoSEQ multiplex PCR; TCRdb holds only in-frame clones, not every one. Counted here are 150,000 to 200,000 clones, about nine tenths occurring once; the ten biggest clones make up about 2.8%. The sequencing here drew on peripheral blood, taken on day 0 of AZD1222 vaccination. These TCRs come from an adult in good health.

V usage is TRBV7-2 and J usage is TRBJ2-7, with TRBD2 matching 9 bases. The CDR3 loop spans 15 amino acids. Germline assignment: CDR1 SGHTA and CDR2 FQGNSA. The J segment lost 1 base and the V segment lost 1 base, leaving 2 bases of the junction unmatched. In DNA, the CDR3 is TGTGCCAGCAGCTTAGGACTAGCGGTTTCCTACGAGCAGTACTTC. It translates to CASSLGLAVSYEQYF.

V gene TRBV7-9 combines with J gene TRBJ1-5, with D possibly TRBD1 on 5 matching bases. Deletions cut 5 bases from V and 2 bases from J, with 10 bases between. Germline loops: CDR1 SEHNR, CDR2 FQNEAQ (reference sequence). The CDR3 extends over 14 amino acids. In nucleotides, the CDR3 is TGTGCCAGCAGCCTCGACAGCGGCAATCAGCCCCAGCATTTT. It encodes CASSLDSGNQPQHF.

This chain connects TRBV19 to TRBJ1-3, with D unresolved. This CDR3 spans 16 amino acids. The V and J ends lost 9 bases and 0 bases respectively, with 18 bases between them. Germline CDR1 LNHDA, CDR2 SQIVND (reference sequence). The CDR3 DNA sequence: TGTGCCAGCACTCCTCAGCCTCACCTCTCTGGAAACACCATATATTTT. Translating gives CASTPQPHLSGNTIYF.

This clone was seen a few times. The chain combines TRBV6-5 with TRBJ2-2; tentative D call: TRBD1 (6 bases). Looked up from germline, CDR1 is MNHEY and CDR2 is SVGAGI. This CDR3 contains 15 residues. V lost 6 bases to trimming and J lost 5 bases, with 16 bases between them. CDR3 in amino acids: CASSRGEGWTGELFF. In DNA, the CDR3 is TGTGCCAGCAGCAGGGGAGAAGGGTGGACCGGGGAGCTGTTTTTT.

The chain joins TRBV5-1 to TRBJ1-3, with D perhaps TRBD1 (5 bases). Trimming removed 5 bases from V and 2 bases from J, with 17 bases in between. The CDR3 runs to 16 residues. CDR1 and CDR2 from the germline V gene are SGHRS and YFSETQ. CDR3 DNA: TGCGCCAGCAGTAGCGGGGCCACGGAGACTGGAAACACCATATATTTT. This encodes CASSSGATETGNTIYF.

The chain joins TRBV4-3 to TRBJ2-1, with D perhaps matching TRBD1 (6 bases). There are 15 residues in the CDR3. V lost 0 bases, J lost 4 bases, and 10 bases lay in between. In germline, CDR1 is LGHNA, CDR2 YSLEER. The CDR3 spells CASSQEDRLYNEQFF. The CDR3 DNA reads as TGCGCCAGCAGCCAAGAGGACAGATTATACAATGAGCAGTTCTTC.

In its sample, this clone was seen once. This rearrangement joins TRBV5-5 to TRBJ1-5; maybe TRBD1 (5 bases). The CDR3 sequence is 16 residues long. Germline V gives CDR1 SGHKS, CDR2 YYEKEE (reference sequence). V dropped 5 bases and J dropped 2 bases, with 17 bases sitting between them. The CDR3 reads CASRPSLDSRNQPQHF. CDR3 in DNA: TGTGCCAGCAGACCGTCCCTCGACAGTCGCAATCAGCCCCAGCATTTT.

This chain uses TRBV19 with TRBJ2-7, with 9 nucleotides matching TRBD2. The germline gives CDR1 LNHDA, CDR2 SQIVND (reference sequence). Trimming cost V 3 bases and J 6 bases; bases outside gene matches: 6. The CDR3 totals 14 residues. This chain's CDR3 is CASSISGRYVEQYF. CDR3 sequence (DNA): TGTGCCAGTAGTATCAGCGGGAGGTACGTCGAGCAGTACTTC.

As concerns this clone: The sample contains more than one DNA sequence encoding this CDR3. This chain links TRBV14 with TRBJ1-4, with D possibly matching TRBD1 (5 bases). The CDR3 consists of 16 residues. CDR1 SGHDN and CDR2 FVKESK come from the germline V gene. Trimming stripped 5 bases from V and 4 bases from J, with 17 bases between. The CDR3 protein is CASSDISGTFNEKLFF. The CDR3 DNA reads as TGTGCCAGCAGCGACATTTCCGGGACCTTTAATGAAAAACTGTTTTTT. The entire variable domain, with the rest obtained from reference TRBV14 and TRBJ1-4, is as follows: EAGVTQFPSHSVIEKGQTVTLRCDPISGHDNLYWYRRVMGKEIKFLLHFVKESKQDESGMPNNRFLAERTGGTYSTLKVQPAELEDSGVYFCASSDISGTFNEKLFFGSGTQLSVL.

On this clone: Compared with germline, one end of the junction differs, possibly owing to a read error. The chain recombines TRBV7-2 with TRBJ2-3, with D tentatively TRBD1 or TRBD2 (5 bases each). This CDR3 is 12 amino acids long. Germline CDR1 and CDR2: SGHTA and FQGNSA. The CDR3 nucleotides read TGTGCCAGCAGCGCTCGGGACCCCACGGTCCTTTTT. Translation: CASSARDPTVLF.

The CDR3: CASSQDSTGSIVGNTIYF. The CDR3 DNA sequence: TGCGCCAGCAGCCAAGATTCGACAGGGTCCATCGTTGGAAACACCATATATTTT. The chain is built from TRBV4-1 and TRBJ1-3, with 7 bases aligning to TRBD1. CDR1 and CDR2 from the germline V gene are MGHRA and YSYEKL. The CDR3 has 18 residues. Trimming removed 0 bases from V and 3 bases from J; junction bases left unmatched: 11.

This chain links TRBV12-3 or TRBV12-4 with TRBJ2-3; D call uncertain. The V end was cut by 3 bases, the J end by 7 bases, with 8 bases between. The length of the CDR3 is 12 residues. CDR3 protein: CASSLMQNTQYF. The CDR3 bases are TGTGCCAGCAGTTTGATGCAGAATACGCAGTATTTT.

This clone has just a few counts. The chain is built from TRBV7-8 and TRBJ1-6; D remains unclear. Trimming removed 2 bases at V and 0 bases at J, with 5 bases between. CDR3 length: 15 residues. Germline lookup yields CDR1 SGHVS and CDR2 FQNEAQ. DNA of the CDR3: TGTGCCAGCAGCTTAAGTCTCTCCTATAATTCACCCCTCCACTTT. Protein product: CASSLSLSYNSPLHF.

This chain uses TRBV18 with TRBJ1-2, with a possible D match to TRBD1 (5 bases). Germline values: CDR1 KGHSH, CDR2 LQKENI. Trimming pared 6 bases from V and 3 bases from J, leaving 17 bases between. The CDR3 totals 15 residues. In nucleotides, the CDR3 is TGTGCCAGCTCCCATAGACAAACGGGGGACTATGGCTACACCTTC. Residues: CASSHRQTGDYGYTF.

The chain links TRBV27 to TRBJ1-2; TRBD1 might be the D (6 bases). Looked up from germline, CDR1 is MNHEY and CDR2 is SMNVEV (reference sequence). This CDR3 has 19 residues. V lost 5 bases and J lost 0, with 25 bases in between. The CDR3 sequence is CASSTSWDTLAIANYGYTF. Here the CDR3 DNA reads TGTGCCAGCAGTACGTCCTGGGACACCTTGGCCATTGCTAACTATGGCTACACCTTC.

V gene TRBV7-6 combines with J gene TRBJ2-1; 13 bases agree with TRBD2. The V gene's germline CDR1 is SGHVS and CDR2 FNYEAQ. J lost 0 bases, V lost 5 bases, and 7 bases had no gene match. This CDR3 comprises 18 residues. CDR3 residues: CASSVTSGGDSSYNEQFF. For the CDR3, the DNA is TGTGCCAGCAGCGTTACTAGCGGGGGGGATAGCTCCTACAATGAGCAGTTCTTC.

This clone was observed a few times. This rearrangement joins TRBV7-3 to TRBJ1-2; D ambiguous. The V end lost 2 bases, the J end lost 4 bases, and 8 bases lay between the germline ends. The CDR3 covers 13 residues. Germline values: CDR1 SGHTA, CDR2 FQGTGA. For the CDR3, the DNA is TGTGCCAGCAGCTTAGGGGTGGGCTATGGCTACACCTTC. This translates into CASSLGVGYGYTF. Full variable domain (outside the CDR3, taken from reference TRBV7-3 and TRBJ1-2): GAGVSQTPSNKVTEKGKYVELRCDPISGHTALYWYRQSLGQGPEFLIYFQGTGAADDSGLPNDRFFAVRPEGSVSTLKIQRTERGDSAVYLCASSLGVGYGYTFGSGTRLTVV.

The CDR3 sequence: CASSLIIDSNQPQHF. The CDR3 nucleotides read TGTGCCAGCAGCCTTATAATTGATAGCAATCAGCCCCAGCATTTT. The chain uses TRBV7-8 and TRBJ1-5; no clear D. The V gene lost 5 bases and the J gene lost 0 bases, with 11 bases spanning the gap. CDR1 is SGHVS, CDR2 FQNEAQ, per germline. The CDR3 runs 15 residues.

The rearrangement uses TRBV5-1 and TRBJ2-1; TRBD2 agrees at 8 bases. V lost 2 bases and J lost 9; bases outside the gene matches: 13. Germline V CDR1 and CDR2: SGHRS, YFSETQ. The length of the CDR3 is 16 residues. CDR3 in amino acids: CASSFSAGGSEGEQFF. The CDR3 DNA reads TGCGCCAGCAGCTTCAGTGCGGGGGGAAGTGAGGGTGAGCAGTTCTTC.

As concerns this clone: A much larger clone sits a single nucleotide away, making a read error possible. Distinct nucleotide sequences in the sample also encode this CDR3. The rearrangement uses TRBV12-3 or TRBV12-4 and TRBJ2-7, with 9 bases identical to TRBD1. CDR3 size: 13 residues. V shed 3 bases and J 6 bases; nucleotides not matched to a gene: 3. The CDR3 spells CASSFGTGREQYF. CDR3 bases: TGTGCCAGCAGTTTTGGGACAGGGCGCGAGCAGTACTTC.

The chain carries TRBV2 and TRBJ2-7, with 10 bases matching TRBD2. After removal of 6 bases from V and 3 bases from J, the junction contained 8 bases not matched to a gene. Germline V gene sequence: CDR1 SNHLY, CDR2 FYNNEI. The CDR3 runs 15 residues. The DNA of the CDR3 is TGTGCCAGCAGGGAGATTGGACTAGCGGACTACGAGCAGTACTTC. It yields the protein CASREIGLADYEQYF.

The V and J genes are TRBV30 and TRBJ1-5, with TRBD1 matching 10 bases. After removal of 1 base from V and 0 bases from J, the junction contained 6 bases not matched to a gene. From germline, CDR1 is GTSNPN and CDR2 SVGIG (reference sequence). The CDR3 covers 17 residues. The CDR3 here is CAWSDGQGVPSNQPQHF. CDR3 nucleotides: TGTGCCTGGAGTGACGGACAGGGGGTCCCTAGCAATCAGCCCCAGCATTTT.

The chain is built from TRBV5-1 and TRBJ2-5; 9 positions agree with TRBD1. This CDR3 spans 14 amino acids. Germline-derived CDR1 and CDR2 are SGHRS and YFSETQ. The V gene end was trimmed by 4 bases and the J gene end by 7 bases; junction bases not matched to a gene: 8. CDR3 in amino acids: CASSTGQGPRTQYF. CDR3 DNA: TGCGCCAGCAGCACGGGACAGGGCCCGAGGACCCAGTACTTC. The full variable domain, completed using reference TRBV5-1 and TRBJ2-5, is KAGVTQTPRYLIKTRGQQVTLSCSPISGHRSVSWYQQTPGQGLQFLFEYFSETQRNKGNFPGRFSGRQFSNSRSEMNVSTLELGDSALYLCASSTGQGPRTQYFGPGTRLLVL.

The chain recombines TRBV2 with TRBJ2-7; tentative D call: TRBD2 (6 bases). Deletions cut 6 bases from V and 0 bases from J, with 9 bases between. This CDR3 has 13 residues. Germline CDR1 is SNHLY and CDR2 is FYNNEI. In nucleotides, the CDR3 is TGTGCCAGCAGGGAGGGCGCCTCCTACGAGCAGTACTTC. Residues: CASREGASYEQYF.

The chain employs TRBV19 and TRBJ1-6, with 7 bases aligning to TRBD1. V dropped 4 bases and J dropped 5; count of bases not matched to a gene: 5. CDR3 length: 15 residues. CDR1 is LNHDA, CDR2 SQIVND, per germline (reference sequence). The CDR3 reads CASSTGQENNSPLHF. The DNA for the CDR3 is TGTGCCAGTAGTACCGGACAGGAGAATAATTCACCCCTCCACTTT.

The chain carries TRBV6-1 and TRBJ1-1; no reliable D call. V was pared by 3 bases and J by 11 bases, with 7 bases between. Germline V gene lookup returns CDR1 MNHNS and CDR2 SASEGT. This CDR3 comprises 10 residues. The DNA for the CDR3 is TGTGCCAGCAGTGAGGTCCGGGCTTTCTTT. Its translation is CASSEVRAFF.

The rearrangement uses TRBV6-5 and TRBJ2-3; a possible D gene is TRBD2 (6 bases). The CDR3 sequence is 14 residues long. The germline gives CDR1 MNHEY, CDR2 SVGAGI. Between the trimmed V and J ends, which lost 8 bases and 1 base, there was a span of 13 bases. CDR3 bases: TGTGCCAGCCGGGGGACGATGGGCACAGATACGCAGTATTTT. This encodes CASRGTMGTDTQYF.